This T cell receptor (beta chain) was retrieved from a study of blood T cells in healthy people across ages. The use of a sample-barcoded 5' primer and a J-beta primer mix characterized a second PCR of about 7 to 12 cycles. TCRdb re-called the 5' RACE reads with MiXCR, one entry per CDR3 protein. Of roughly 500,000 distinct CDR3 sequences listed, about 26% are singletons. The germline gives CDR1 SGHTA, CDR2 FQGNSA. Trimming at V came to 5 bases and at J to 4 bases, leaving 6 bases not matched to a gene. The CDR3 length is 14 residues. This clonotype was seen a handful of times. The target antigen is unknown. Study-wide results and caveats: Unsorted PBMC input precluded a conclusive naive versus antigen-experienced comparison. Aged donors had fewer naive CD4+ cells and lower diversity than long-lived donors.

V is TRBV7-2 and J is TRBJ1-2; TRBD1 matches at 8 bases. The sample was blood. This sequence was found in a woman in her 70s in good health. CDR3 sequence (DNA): TGTGCCAGCAGCCTAGGACAGGGATCCTATGGCTACACCTTC. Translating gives CASSLGQGSYGYTF.